This T cell receptor (beta chain) comes out of a study of CD8+ T cells in alopecia areata (dated by TCRdb to the late 2010s). In the study overall: The treated patients took part in an open-label pilot trial in which moderate-to-severe alopecia areata was treated with oral tofacitinib at 5 to 10 mg twice daily. Tofacitinib was administered for 6 to 18 months, and 6 months of follow-up off drug were then conducted to assess delayed response and recurrence. To study T cell clonal expansion in alopecia areata, the researchers applied high-throughput TCRbeta sequencing to both the C3H/HeJ mouse model and human patients. Scalp tissue and sorted CD4+ and CD8+ peripheral blood T cells from patchy and totalis/universalis alopecia areata patients and from healthy controls were covered by human TCRbeta sequencing. Tofacitinib-treated patients had biopsies at baseline and at 4 and 24 weeks of treatment, with a later scalp biopsy in several patients. Scalp clonality was compared across normal scalp (n=4), patchy alopecia areata scalp (n=8), and alopecia totalis/universalis scalp (n=8). RNA came from the PAXgene miRNA kit for fixed scalp, the miRNeasy kit for PBMCs, and the RNeasy kit for mouse skin. TCRbeta CDR3 regions were amplified by immunoSEQ multiplex PCR with 35 Vbeta forward and 13 Jbeta reverse primers.

Overall study outcomes, separate from this receptor: Lesional scalp, especially in alopecia totalis/universalis, showed higher clonality and more expanded CD8+ clones than normal scalp, suggesting antigenic drive. Resident alphabeta T cells in normal human skin are also sequenced, complicating scalp TCR repertoire analysis, unlike mouse skin dominated by gammadelta T cells. Shared TCR sequences between patients were less evident than in mice, which may be partly attributable to HLA diversity in the patient population.

To prepare the library, the immunoSEQ multiplex PCR assay was applied. To provide template for TCR sequencing, every sample had RNA extracted and reverse transcribed into cDNA. SuperScript III was used to make first-strand cDNA, primed with a 2:1 mix of oligo-dT and random hexamers. A synthetic immune receptor repertoire was used to gauge amplification bias, and whatever bias remained was removed computationally. The paper's data handling went like this. After raw reads were preprocessed to remove errors, the CDR3 was defined following IMGT conventions as running from the conserved cysteine to phenylalanine. Clonality was calculated as 1 minus Shannon entropy normalized by log2 of the number of productive unique TCRs. CD4 or CD8 identity of scalp clones was inferred by cross-referencing scalp TCRbeta sequences with sorted blood CD4 and CD8 repertoires. Here the immuneACCESS table is served through TCRdb, limited to in-frame sequences with V and J called. Missing clones are a known gap in these copies; in checked studies unresolved V genes cover under half, and the rest lacks a known reason. Clone size and V and J calls were adopted from that table, with D and trimming inferred from the DNA. The sample records over 120,000 clones, about three fifths of which are singletons. The ten largest make up nearly 6.5% of the sample.

This clone came up a few times. Its antigen remains unidentified. It has no much larger one-base neighbor in the sample; base qualities were not kept. Sequences MNHNY (CDR1) and SVGAGI (CDR2) are obtained from the germline V gene (reference sequence). The CDR3 holds 14 amino acids from the cysteine to the phenylalanine. Only the CDR3 region is kept as DNA, spanning 42 bases read in frame from base 1. V and J are truncated by 5 bases and 0 bases respectively, leaving an intervening sequence of 10 bases. This specimen's time point label, per the study, means: baseline before oral tofacitinib. From alopecia areata patients, peripheral blood was collected along with lesional scalp punch biopsies. After PBMCs were isolated by density centrifugation and stained for CD3, CD4 and CD8, a FACSAria was used to sort CD4+ and CD8+ T cells.

The receptor comes from a human donor with alopecia areata. This chain joins TRBV6-6 to TRBJ1-1; the D gene is perhaps TRBD1, on 6 matching bases. Sequenced material: CD4+ T cells sorted from blood, taken at week 0. The nucleotide sequence reads as follows: TGTGCCAGCAGTACAGGGAAACTGAACACTGAAGCTTTCTTT. Translated, it reads CASSTGKLNTEAFF.